The sequence of this T cell receptor (beta chain) was determined in a study of T cell responses to AZD1222 COVID-19 vaccine. Whole-study context: Second doses were pooled across both intervals (about 4 or about 12 weeks). General study findings and limits: Vaccine-associated CD4 TCRs ranged over spike, dominating at 160-218 and 743-854. The breadth and depth of Spike-specific TCRs increased once two AZD1222 doses had been given.

CDR1 and CDR2 (germline): SGDLS, YYNGEE. Trimming took 3 bases from V and 10 from J; bases not matched to a gene: 7. This CDR3 has 13 amino acids. Using immunoSEQ multiplex PCR, the repertoire was profiled, and TCRdb retains in-frame clones only, with some absent. This table has 100,000 or so clones, roughly 85% appearing once. On this clone itself: Antigen specificity is unknown.

The sequencing used peripheral blood, collected on day 0 of AZD1222 vaccination. The TCR comes from an adult in good health. V gene TRBV9 combines with J gene TRBJ2-1, with 7 bases that match TRBD2. CDR3: CASSGRLAWEQFF. For the CDR3, the DNA is TGTGCCAGCAGCGGTAGACTAGCATGGGAGCAGTTCTTC. Looking up the rest from reference TRBV9 and TRBJ2-1 gives the full variable domain: DSGVTQTPKHLITATGQRVTLRCSPRSGDLSVYWYQQSLDQGLQFLIQYYNGEERAKGNILERFSAQQFPDLHSELNLSSLELGDSALYFCASSGRLAWEQFFGPGTRLTVL.